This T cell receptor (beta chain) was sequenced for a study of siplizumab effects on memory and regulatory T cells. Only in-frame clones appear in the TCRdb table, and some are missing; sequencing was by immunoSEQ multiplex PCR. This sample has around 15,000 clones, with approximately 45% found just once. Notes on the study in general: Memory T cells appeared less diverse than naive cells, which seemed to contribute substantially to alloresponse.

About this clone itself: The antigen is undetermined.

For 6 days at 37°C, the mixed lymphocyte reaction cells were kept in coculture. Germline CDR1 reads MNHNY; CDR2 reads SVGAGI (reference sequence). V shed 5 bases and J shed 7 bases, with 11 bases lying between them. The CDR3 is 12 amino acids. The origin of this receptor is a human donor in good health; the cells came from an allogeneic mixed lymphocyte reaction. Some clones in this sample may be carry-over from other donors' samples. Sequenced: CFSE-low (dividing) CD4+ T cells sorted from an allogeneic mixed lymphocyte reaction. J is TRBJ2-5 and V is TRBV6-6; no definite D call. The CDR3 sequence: CASSPRAGTQYF. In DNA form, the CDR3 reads TGTGCCAGCAGTCCTAGGGCTGGGACCCAGTACTTC.